The 14 T cell receptor beta chains below come from one sample, sequenced in a study of T cell changes during pregnancy in multiple sclerosis. Assay: immunoSEQ multiplex PCR; the TCRdb copy retains only in-frame clones and omits some. The sample lists around 78,000 clones, approximately 93% seen once, with approximately 2.5% in the top ten. Sample: peripheral blood, taken in the second trimester of pregnancy. These receptors were obtained from a female donor with multiple sclerosis, enrolled in a pregnancy study.

The V and J genes are TRBV11-2 and TRBJ2-3, with 11 bases lining up with TRBD2. Trimming cost V 4 bases and J 6 bases; bases outside gene matches: 12. The germline V gene encodes CDR1 SGHAT and CDR2 FQNNGV. The CDR3 consists of 17 residues. This CDR3 reads CASSSIAGGPTGDTQYF. CDR3 sequence (DNA): TGTGCCAGCAGCTCAATAGCGGGGGGGCCCACTGGGGATACGCAGTATTTT.

V and J are TRBV18 and TRBJ2-1, with D possibly matching TRBD2 (7 bases). Between the trimmed V and J ends, which lost 2 bases and 4 bases, there was a span of 18 bases. This CDR3 spans 17 amino acids. Germline-derived CDR1 and CDR2 are KGHSH and LQKENI. The CDR3 reads CASSPILTGGKYNEQFF. CDR3 nucleotides: TGTGCCAGCTCACCAATCCTTACGGGGGGCAAATACAATGAGCAGTTCTTC.

This chain uses TRBV7-2 with TRBJ1-2; D perhaps matches TRBD1 (5 bases). CDR1 is SGHTA, CDR2 FQGNSA, per germline. CDR3 length: 19 amino acids. V lost 3 bases and J 4 bases, leaving 27 bases between the germline ends. CDR3 loop: CASSLLRTGLNATGYGYTF. As DNA, the CDR3 is TGTGCCAGCAGCTTGCTGAGGACGGGACTCAACGCCACGGGCTATGGCTACACCTTC.

The chain has TRBV4-2 and TRBJ1-4; D gene uncertain. V lost 0 bases and J 8 bases, leaving 16 bases between the germline ends. This CDR3 has 16 residues. Germline V gene lookup returns CDR1 LGHNA and CDR2 YNFKEQ. The CDR3 DNA reads TGTGCCAGCAGCCAAGATCTGGCCGCGGAGGACGAAAAACTGTTTTTT. This translates into CASSQDLAAEDEKLFF.

This rearrangement joins TRBV29-1 to TRBJ2-3; 16 bases are a match to TRBD2. This CDR3 has 17 amino acids. Per germline, CDR1 SQVTM and CDR2 ANQGSEA. Trimming took 6 bases from V and 1 from J; bases not matched to a gene: 7. The CDR3 DNA reads TGCAGCGTGCGGGGGACTAGCGGGGGGGCGGGCACAGATACGCAGTATTTT. It specifies CSVRGTSGGAGTDTQYF.

This chain links TRBV10-2 with TRBJ1-5; D is uncertain. Between the trimmed V and J ends, which lost 2 bases and 1 base, there was a span of 9 bases. CDR3 length: 15 amino acids. Germline V gene sequence: CDR1 WSHSY, CDR2 SAAADI. Written as DNA, the CDR3 is TGCGCCAGCAGTGAGGAGAGCCTAAGCAATCAGCCCCAGCATTTT. It encodes CASSEESLSNQPQHF.

Points on this clone: This specimen includes other DNA sequences encoding the same CDR3. V and J are TRBV5-1 and TRBJ1-2, with 7 bases fitting TRBD1. The V segment lost 0 bases and the J segment 4 bases; nucleotides outside the gene matches: 6. The CDR3 covers 15 residues. Germline assignment: CDR1 SGHRS and CDR2 YFSETQ. The DNA of the CDR3 is TGCGCCAGCAGCTTGGGACAGGGTGACGGCTATGGCTACACCTTC. This translates into CASSLGQGDGYGYTF.

This chain uses TRBV19 with TRBJ2-1; 12 bases line up with TRBD2. Trimming took 6 bases from V and 4 from J; bases not matched to a gene: 7. The CDR3 covers 16 residues. CDR1 is LNHDA, CDR2 SQIVND, per germline (reference sequence). The DNA of the CDR3 is TGTGCCAGTAGAACTAGCGGGGGGCGGGTATACAATGAGCAGTTCTTC. Translating gives CASRTSGGRVYNEQFF.

The rearrangement uses TRBV4-2 and TRBJ2-5; 8 nucleotides match TRBD2. The CDR3 is made up of 16 amino acids. J gave up 4 bases and V 5 bases, and 12 bases lay outside the gene matches. Germline CDR1 LGHNA, CDR2 YNFKEQ. This CDR3 is CASSSRAGTRGETQYF. CDR3 in DNA: TGTGCCAGCAGCTCTCGTGCCGGGACTAGGGGAGAGACCCAGTACTTC.

The chain recombines TRBV6-5 with TRBJ1-1; 9 bases align to TRBD1. V lost 2 bases and J lost 0; bases outside the gene matches: 4. CDR1 MNHEY and CDR2 SVGAGI come from the germline V gene. CDR3 size: 16 residues. The CDR3 coding sequence is TGTGCCAGCAGTTACAGGGGACAGGGAATGAACACTGAAGCTTTCTTT. Protein: CASSYRGQGMNTEAFF.

The chain carries TRBV9 and TRBJ1-2, with 8 nucleotides matching TRBD1. The germline V gene has CDR1 SGDLS and CDR2 YYNGEE. V lost 3 bases and J lost 4; bases outside the gene matches: 14. CDR3 length: 17 residues. The CDR3 nucleotides are TGTGCCAGCAGCGACACGGGACAGGACCTTGGGTCCTATGGCTACACCTTC. This sequence encodes CASSDTGQDLGSYGYTF. The whole variable domain, filled in from reference TRBV9 and TRBJ1-2, reads DSGVTQTPKHLITATGQRVTLRCSPRSGDLSVYWYQQSLDQGLQFLIQYYNGEERAKGNILERFSAQQFPDLHSELNLSSLELGDSALYFCASSDTGQDLGSYGYTFGSGTRLTVV.

With respect to this clone: A junction end diverges from the germline sequence, so it may reflect a read error. The rearrangement uses TRBV27 and TRBJ2-6; TRBD2 matches 7 bases. The germline V gene encodes CDR1 MNHEY and CDR2 SMNVEV (reference sequence). CDR3 size: 17 residues. The CDR3 sequence is CASTLSGGRAGANVLTF. The DNA for the CDR3 is TGTGCCAGCACTTTATCAGGTGGGAGGGCTGGGGCCAACGTCCTGACTTTC.

This sequence joins TRBV30 and TRBJ2-7; TRBD2 agrees at 12 bases. From germline, CDR1 is GTSNPN and CDR2 SVGIG (reference sequence). This CDR3 has 14 amino acids. V gave up 3 bases and J gave up 4 bases; unmatched junction bases: 4. In DNA, the CDR3 is TGTGCCTGGAGCGAACTAGCGGGAGGTTACGAGCAGTACTTC. Translating gives CAWSELAGGYEQYF.

This chain connects TRBV7-9 to TRBJ1-1; the D gene is possibly TRBD1 (6 bases). The length of the CDR3 is 15 residues. Per the germline V gene, CDR1 is SEHNR and CDR2 is FQNEAQ (reference sequence). V was pared by 4 bases and J by 6 bases, with 18 bases between. The CDR3 reads CASSSPAGGAAEAFF. CDR3 nucleotide sequence: TGTGCCAGCAGCTCCCCGGCGGGGGGGGCGGCTGAAGCTTTCTTT.